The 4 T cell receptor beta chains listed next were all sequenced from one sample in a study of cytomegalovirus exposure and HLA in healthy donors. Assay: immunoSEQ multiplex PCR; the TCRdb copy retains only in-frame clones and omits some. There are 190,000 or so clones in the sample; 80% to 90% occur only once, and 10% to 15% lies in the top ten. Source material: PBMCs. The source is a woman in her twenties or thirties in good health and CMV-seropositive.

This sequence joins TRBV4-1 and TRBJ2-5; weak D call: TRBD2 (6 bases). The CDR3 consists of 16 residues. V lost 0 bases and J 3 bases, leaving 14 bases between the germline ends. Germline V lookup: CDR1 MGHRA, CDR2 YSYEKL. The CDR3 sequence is CASSQDRRPGEETQYF. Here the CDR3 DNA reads TGCGCCAGCAGCCAAGATAGGCGCCCGGGGGAAGAGACCCAGTACTTC.

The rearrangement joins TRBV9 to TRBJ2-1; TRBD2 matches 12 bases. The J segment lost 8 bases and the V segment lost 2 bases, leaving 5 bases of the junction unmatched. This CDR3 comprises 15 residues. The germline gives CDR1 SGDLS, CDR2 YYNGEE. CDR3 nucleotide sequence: TGTGCCAGCAGCGTCCTAGCGGGAGGGCCCGATGAGCAGTTCTTC. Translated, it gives CASSVLAGGPDEQFF.

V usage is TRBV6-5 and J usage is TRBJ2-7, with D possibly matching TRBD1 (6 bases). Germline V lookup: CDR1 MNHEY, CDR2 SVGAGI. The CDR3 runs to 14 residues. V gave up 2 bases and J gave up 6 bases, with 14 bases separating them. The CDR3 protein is CASSYQGFTSEQYF. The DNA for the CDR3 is TGTGCCAGCAGTTACCAGGGGTTTACTTCCGAGCAGTACTTC.

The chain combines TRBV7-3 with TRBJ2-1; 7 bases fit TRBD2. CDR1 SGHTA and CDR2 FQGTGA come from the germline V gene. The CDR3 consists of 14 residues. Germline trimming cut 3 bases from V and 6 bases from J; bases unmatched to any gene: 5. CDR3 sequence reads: CASSLAGVANEQFF. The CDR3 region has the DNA TGTGCCAGCAGCTTGGCGGGAGTTGCCAATGAGCAGTTCTTC.